The 27 T cell receptor beta chains given below trace back to one sample, sequenced in a study of Graves' ophthalmopathy and Graves' hyperthyroidism. Amplification from RNA transcripts yielded the TCR beta CDR3 regions. The first round was an RT-PCR with HTBI primers, and the second round was a multiplex PCR. From the multiplex PCR reads, TCRdb called clonotypes with MiXCR, one entry per CDR3 protein. The sample holds about 740,000 distinct CDR3 sequences, approximately 40% seen once. The material sequenced was peripheral blood. Receptors were obtained from an adult man with Graves' ophthalmopathy.

CDR3 sequence reads: CAERGNSPLHF. DNA for the CDR3: TGTGCCGAGAGGGGAAACTCACCCCTCCACTTT. J is TRBJ1-6 and V is TRBV2; possible D gene TRBD1, 5 bases. The CDR3 has 11 amino acids. Germline CDR1 is SNHLY and CDR2 is FYNNEI. V was shortened by 11 bases and J by 10 bases, with 12 bases between the two germline ends.

This clonotype has ten or more counts. V usage is TRBV19 and J usage is TRBJ2-6; D unclear. Trimming cost V 5 bases and J 2 bases, with 10 bases left between them. The CDR3 has 15 amino acids. The V gene's germline CDR1 is LNHDA and CDR2 SQIVND (reference sequence). CDR3 in DNA: TGTGCCAGTAGTCCCTGGGAAGCTGGGGCCAACGTCCTGACTTTC. Translation gives CASSPWEAGANVLTF.

The chain uses TRBV6-2 or TRBV6-3 and TRBJ2-7; 9 bases map to TRBD1. The germline V gene has CDR1 MNHEY and CDR2 SVGEGT. This CDR3 region has 15 residues. Unmatched junction bases numbered 10, after V lost 3 bases and J lost 7 bases. Here the CDR3 reads CASSYRGQGNGEQYF. The CDR3, as DNA: TGTGCCAGCAGTTATAGGGGACAGGGCAACGGGGAGCAGTACTTC.

The J gene is TRBJ2-6, the V gene TRBV10-3, with D possibly being TRBD1 or TRBD2 (5 bases each). The germline V and J ends were trimmed by 10 bases and 0 bases, with 13 bases remaining between them. Germline V gene data show CDR1 as ENHRY and CDR2 as SYGVKD. The CDR3 consists of 15 residues. In DNA, the CDR3 is TGTGCCACGACAGAAGGGACCTCTGGGGCCAACGTCCTGACTTTC. This encodes CATTEGTSGANVLTF.

This chain links TRBV10-3 with TRBJ2-5; 9 bases fit TRBD2. Looked up from germline, CDR1 is ENHRY and CDR2 is SYGVKD. The trim removed 10 bases at V and 9 bases at J, leaving 15 bases unmatched. The CDR3 runs 14 residues. CDR3: CASRELAGGRAQYF. The DNA of the CDR3 is TGTGCCAGCCGTGAACTAGCGGGTGGGAGGGCCCAGTACTTC.

Only a few counts were recorded for this clonotype. As DNA, the CDR3 is TGTGCCAGTAGTATGGGGGCGGGCACCGGGGAGCTGTTTTTT. Translated, it gives CASSMGAGTGELFF. This chain joins TRBV19 and TRBJ2-2; perhaps TRBD1 as D (6 bases). Trimming stripped 3 bases from V and 4 bases from J, with 9 bases between. Germline-derived CDR1 and CDR2 are LNHDA and SQIVND (reference sequence). The CDR3 is 14 residues long.

CDR3 region: CASSPLNRGPQGGYTF. The CDR3 bases are TGTGCCAGCAGTCCCCTCAACAGGGGGCCCCAAGGTGGCTACACCTTC. This chain connects TRBV25-1 to TRBJ1-2, with TRBD1 identical over 9 bases. Germline V gene sequence: CDR1 MGHDK, CDR2 SYGVNS. Unmatched junction bases numbered 14, after V lost 5 bases and J lost 7 bases. The CDR3 has 16 amino acids.

This clonotype was seen only a few times. The genes are TRBV14 and TRBJ2-7; the D is unclear. Trimming removed 0 bases from V and 0 bases from J, with 12 bases in between. Germline V lookup: CDR1 SGHDN, CDR2 FVKESK. This CDR3 spans 16 amino acids. The CDR3 region is CASSQDRTTSSYEQYF. The CDR3 DNA reads as TGTGCCAGCAGCCAAGATAGAACCACAAGCTCCTACGAGCAGTACTTC.

This sequence joins TRBV7-2 and TRBJ2-6; possibly TRBD2 for D (6 bases). V was clipped by 1 base and J by 12 bases, with 13 bases between them. Per germline, CDR1 SGHTA and CDR2 FQGNSA. The CDR3 is 14 amino acids. CDR3 sequence reads: CASSLVWGDGVLTF. The CDR3 region has the DNA TGTGCCAGCAGCTTAGTCTGGGGGGATGGCGTCCTGACTTTC.

The chain links TRBV19 to TRBJ2-7; tentatively, D is TRBD1 (6 bases). Deletions cut 1 base from V and 1 base from J, with 14 bases between. Germline V CDR1 and CDR2: LNHDA, SQIVND (reference sequence). This CDR3 contains 16 residues. CDR3 amino acids: CASSIGAGALSYEQYF. The CDR3 DNA follows: TGTGCCAGTAGTATAGGCGCAGGGGCCCTATCCTACGAGCAGTACTTC.

Of note for this clonotype: A clone one base away is much larger, so this may be a read error. V gene TRBV7-9 combines with J gene TRBJ1-4; TRBD1 matches at 10 bases. This CDR3 is 16 amino acids long. Germline-derived CDR1 and CDR2 are SEHNR and FQNEAQ (reference sequence). The chain's CDR3 is CASSRTPGTGVEKLLF. CDR3 nucleotide sequence: TGTGCCAGCAGCCGTACCCCCGGGACAGGGGTTGAAAAACTGCTTTTT. Combining the CDR3 with reference TRBV7-9 and TRBJ1-4 gives the whole variable domain DTGVSQNPRHKITKRGQNVTFRCDPISEHNRLYWYRQTLGQGPEFLTYFQNEAQLEKSRLLSDRFSAERPKGSFSTLEIQRTEQGDSAMYLCASSRTPGTGVEKLLFGSGTQLSVL.

This clonotype was picked up one time. V gene TRBV29-1 combines with J gene TRBJ2-2; D remains ambiguous. The germline V gene encodes CDR1 SQVTM and CDR2 ANQGSEA. The CDR3 spans 9 residues. V lost 7 bases to trimming and J lost 5 bases, with 2 bases between them. The CDR3 sequence is CSATGELFF. Written as DNA, the CDR3 is TGCAGCGCTACCGGGGAGCTGTTTTTT.

Remarks on this clonotype: One end of the junction is discordant with germline, which a read error may explain. The chain joins TRBV10-3 to TRBJ1-2; D perhaps matches TRBD1 (6 bases). Germline V gives CDR1 ENHRY, CDR2 SYGVKD. The CDR3 is 15 residues long. The CDR3 protein is CASSYDDRSNYGYTF. The CDR3 region has the DNA TGTGCCAGCAGTTACGACGACAGGTCTAACTATGGCTACACCTTC.

As regards this clonotype: Possible read error: a much larger clone is one base away. V is TRBV2 and J is TRBJ1-2; TRBD1 aligns across 8 bases. CDR3 length: 15 amino acids. The germline V gene encodes CDR1 SNHLY and CDR2 FYNNEI. The CDR3 is CASSERAGGQLGHTF. In DNA, the CDR3 is TGTGCCAGCAGTGAAAGGGCAGGGGGCCAACTTGGCCACACCTTC.

This clonotype was recorded a few times. V gene TRBV10-3 combines with J gene TRBJ2-7, with a possible D match to TRBD1 (7 bases). CDR3 length: 11 amino acids. Trimming removed 8 bases at V and 6 bases at J, with 11 bases between. Per the germline V gene, CDR1 is ENHRY and CDR2 is SYGVKD. CDR3 sequence: CAIWRGLEQYF. CDR3 bases: TGTGCCATCTGGAGGGGGCTCGAGCAGTACTTC.

V and J are TRBV7-9 and TRBJ1-1; 9 bases are a match to TRBD1. The CDR3 runs to 17 residues. J lost 1 base, V lost 2 bases, and 8 bases had no gene match. CDR1 SEHNR and CDR2 FQNEAQ come from the germline V gene (reference sequence). The DNA of the CDR3 is TGTGCCAGCAGCTTACGCCTTCGGGACAGGGCGAACACTGAAGCTTTCTTT. Protein product: CASSLRLRDRANTEAFF. The full variable domain, its missing parts supplied by reference TRBV7-9 and TRBJ1-1, is DTGVSQNPRHKITKRGQNVTFRCDPISEHNRLYWYRQTLGQGPEFLTYFQNEAQLEKSRLLSDRFSAERPKGSFSTLEIQRTEQGDSAMYLCASSLRLRDRANTEAFFGQGTRLTVV.

This clonotype turned up a few times. V usage is TRBV6-1 and J usage is TRBJ1-4; the D is unclear. Trimming pared 7 bases from V and 3 bases from J, leaving 9 bases between. Per the germline V gene, CDR1 is MNHNS and CDR2 is SASEGT. The CDR3 is 13 residues long. The CDR3 is CASKDGPNEKLFF. The DNA for the CDR3 is TGTGCCAGCAAAGACGGACCTAATGAAAAACTGTTTTTT.

Worth noting for this clonotype: A read error may account for a junction end that differs from germline. The genes are TRBV9 and TRBJ1-6; no definite D call. In germline, CDR1 is SGDLS, CDR2 YYNGEE. The CDR3 has 14 residues. The CDR3 DNA follows: TGTGCCAGCAGCCAAGTGGGCAATTTATCACCCCTCCATTTT. This sequence encodes CASSQVGNLSPLHF.

This clonotype was counted a few times. The rearrangement joins TRBV5-1 to TRBJ1-5; TRBD1 matches at 7 bases. With V trimmed by 3 bases and J by 5 bases, 5 bases remained unmatched. CDR1 is SGHRS and CDR2 is YFSETQ in the germline V gene. The CDR3 loop spans 14 amino acids. The DNA of the CDR3 is TGCGCCAGCAGCTGGACAGGTCGGGATCAGCCCCAGCATTTT. It encodes CASSWTGRDQPQHF. Based on the CDR3 plus reference TRBV5-1 and TRBJ1-5, the full variable domain is KAGVTQTPRYLIKTRGQQVTLSCSPISGHRSVSWYQQTPGQGLQFLFEYFSETQRNKGNFPGRFSGRQFSNSRSEMNVSTLELGDSALYLCASSWTGRDQPQHFGDGTRLSIL.

This clonotype has just a few counts. The V and J genes are TRBV28 and TRBJ1-2; 8 nucleotides align to TRBD1. Germline CDR1 MDHEN, CDR2 SYDVKM. This CDR3 is 16 amino acids long. With V trimmed by 2 bases and J by 6 bases, 11 bases remained unmatched. For the CDR3, the DNA is TGTGCCAGCAGTTTAGGCCACTGGACAGGGCCCCATGGCTACACCTTC. Its translation: CASSLGHWTGPHGYTF.

The sample holds many counts of this clonotype. This chain joins TRBV9 and TRBJ1-6; 9 bases fit TRBD1. This CDR3 contains 16 residues. Germline V lookup: CDR1 SGDLS, CDR2 YYNGEE. J lost 9 bases, V lost 4 bases, and 11 bases had no gene match. Here the CDR3 DNA reads TGTGCCAGCAGCATAACCGGGACAGGGCGTCCTTCACCCCTCCACTTT. Protein product: CASSITGTGRPSPLHF. Full variable domain (rest looked up from reference TRBV9 and TRBJ1-6): DSGVTQTPKHLITATGQRVTLRCSPRSGDLSVYWYQQSLDQGLQFLIQYYNGEERAKGNILERFSAQQFPDLHSELNLSSLELGDSALYFCASSITGTGRPSPLHFGNGTRLTVT.

Many counts were recorded for this clonotype. This chain uses TRBV7-9 with TRBJ2-5; a weak D match, TRBD2 (6 bases). The CDR3 covers 15 residues. The germline V and J ends were trimmed by 5 bases and 4 bases, with 17 bases remaining between them. Germline CDR1 reads SEHNR; CDR2 reads FQNEAQ (reference sequence). The CDR3 bases are TGTGCCAGCAGCCGAGACGTCCGCGGGACAGAGACCCAGTACTTC. This codes for CASSRDVRGTETQYF.

With regard to this clonotype: The germline gene is not matched at one end of the junction; a read error may be the cause. The chain links TRBV12-3 or TRBV12-4 to TRBJ1-2, with 7 bases matching TRBD1. This CDR3 comprises 13 residues. The chain's CDR3 is CAISVETGQGYTF. The DNA of the CDR3 is TGTGCCATCAGTGTAGAGACAGGGCAAGGCTACACCTTC.

As to this clonotype: A clone one base away is much larger, so this may be a read error. V gene TRBV7-9 combines with J gene TRBJ2-2; D may be TRBD2 (7 bases). V was trimmed by 5 bases and J by 6 bases, leaving 16 bases between them. The CDR3 has 15 residues. In germline, CDR1 is SEHNR, CDR2 FQNEAQ (reference sequence). CDR3: CASSVGGARAGELFF. CDR3 DNA sequence: TGTGCCAGCAGCGTAGGGGGGGCGCGCGCCGGGGAGCTGTTTTTT. Variable domain in full (rest from reference TRBV7-9 and TRBJ2-2): DTGVSQNPRHKITKRGQNVTFRCDPISEHNRLYWYRQTLGQGPEFLTYFQNEAQLEKSRLLSDRFSAERPKGSFSTLEIQRTEQGDSAMYLCASSVGGARAGELFFGEGSRLTVL.

The sample holds many counts of this clonotype. V is TRBV2 and J is TRBJ1-4, with unresolved D. Trimming cost V 9 bases and J 8 bases, with 16 bases left between them. This CDR3 is 13 amino acids long. From germline, CDR1 is SNHLY and CDR2 FYNNEI. The CDR3 nucleotides read TGTGCCAGTGATCAGGTTTTTGGGGAAAAACTGTTTTTT. Protein sequence: CASDQVFGEKLFF.

This clonotype occurred many times. The CDR3 nucleotides are TGCAGCGTGCAACAGGGGACCCATCAGCCCCAGCATTTT. Its translation: CSVQQGTHQPQHF. The chain recombines TRBV29-1 with TRBJ1-5, with TRBD1 matching 7 bases. This CDR3 contains 13 residues. Germline-derived CDR1 and CDR2 are SQVTM and ANQGSEA. J was trimmed by 5 bases and V by 6 bases; bases with no gene match: 7.

The sample holds a few counts of this clonotype. V gene TRBV3-1 combines with J gene TRBJ2-5, with a tentative D call TRBD1 (5 bases). The germline V gene encodes CDR1 LGHDT and CDR2 YNNKEL (reference sequence). This CDR3 region has 13 residues. The V end was cut by 9 bases, the J end by 4 bases, with 15 bases between. The CDR3 DNA reads as TGTGCCAGTTCCGACCAGGGTGGAGAGACCCAGTACTTC. It specifies CASSDQGGETQYF.